Below are 6 T cell receptor beta chains sequenced from a single sample in a study of a mutant IDH1 vaccine in newly diagnosed glioma. Antigen specificity for these receptors is unknown. Method: immunoSEQ multiplex PCR; TCRdb's copy keeps in-frame clones and lacks some. The sample lists more than 35,000 clones, 81% occurring once. The time point is: week 35, safety follow-up. In the vaccine, a single dose held 300 ug of the mutant IDH1 20-mer peptide, along with topical imiquimod. The sample was PBMCs, taken from a glioma patient whose treatment included an IDH1 peptide vaccine. All receptors derive from a middle-aged woman with glioma. Some clones in this sample may be carry-over from other donors' samples.

This clone occurred once. For the CDR3, the DNA is TGTGCCAGCAGTGAAGGAGGGGGTGATGAGCAGTTCTTC. As protein: CASSEGGGDEQFF. The V and J genes are TRBV6-4 and TRBJ2-1; either TRBD1 or TRBD2 may fit D (6 bases each). Germline values: CDR1 MRHNA, CDR2 SNTAGT. This CDR3 spans 13 amino acids. V was trimmed by 3 bases and J by 8 bases, leaving 11 bases between them.

This chain joins TRBV7-2 and TRBJ2-1, with a tentative D call TRBD1 (6 bases). The CDR3 consists of 13 residues. Germline CDR1 reads SGHTA; CDR2 reads FQGNSA. Trimming left V 6 bases short and J 4 bases short, with 10 bases between. The CDR3, as DNA: TGTGCCAGCAGTCCGGGACAATACAATGAGCAGTTCTTC. Protein: CASSPGQYNEQFF.

The chain combines TRBV7-9 with TRBJ1-6, with 9 bases identical to TRBD1. The germline V gene has CDR1 SEHNR and CDR2 FQNEAQ (reference sequence). The ends lost 5 bases at V and 8 bases at J; junction bases unmatched: 10. The CDR3 is made up of 16 amino acids. The CDR3 is CASSGELQGAHSPLHF. The CDR3 region has the DNA TGTGCCAGCAGCGGGGAGCTACAGGGGGCCCATTCACCCCTCCACTTT. Full variable domain (remainder filled in from reference TRBV7-9 and TRBJ1-6): DTGVSQNPRHKITKRGQNVTFRCDPISEHNRLYWYRQTLGQGPEFLTYFQNEAQLEKSRLLSDRFSAERPKGSFSTLEIQRTEQGDSAMYLCASSGELQGAHSPLHFGNGTRLTVT.

The chain is built from TRBV29-1 and TRBJ2-3, with 9 bases identical to TRBD2. The V segment lost 2 bases and the J segment 0 bases; nucleotides outside the gene matches: 9. The CDR3 is made up of 17 amino acids. Looked up from germline, CDR1 is SQVTM and CDR2 is ANQGSEA. CDR3 bases: TGCAGCGTTGAACCTAGCGGGATCCGTTCTAGCACAGATACGCAGTATTTT. Translated: CSVEPSGIRSSTDTQYF.

The CDR3 protein is CASSWTGRDTEAFF. The CDR3 DNA reads as TGCGCCAGCAGCTGGACAGGGCGGGACACTGAAGCTTTCTTT. This sequence joins TRBV5-1 and TRBJ1-1; the match to TRBD1 covers 8 bases. Unmatched junction bases numbered 4, after V lost 3 bases and J lost 3 bases. The CDR3 loop spans 14 amino acids. Germline CDR1 and CDR2: SGHRS and YFSETQ.

This clone was counted only a few times. The J gene is TRBJ1-5, the V gene TRBV7-2, with D perhaps TRBD1 (5 bases). This CDR3 is 17 amino acids long. Germline lookup yields CDR1 SGHTA and CDR2 FQGNSA. V was pared by 5 bases and J by 6 bases, with 23 bases between. CDR3 nucleotide sequence: TGTGCCAGCAGCCAATCGACGGAACCCTGGGGCGGTCAGCCCCAGCATTTT. Translating gives CASSQSTEPWGGQPQHF.